Sequencing of this T cell receptor (beta chain) was carried out in a study of human T cells and chemical hapten exposure. This clonotype was seen at least ten times. Its specificity is unknown. Notes on the study in general: Expanded TCRs formed significantly more large CDR3 similarity clusters than controls.

Noted time point: pre-sensitization, week 0. As to treatment: therapeutic diphenylcyclopropenone sensitization with weekly scalp DPC. The germline CDR1 and CDR2 sequences are SGHTA and FQGNSA. The length of the CDR3 is 16 residues. The V end was cut by 5 bases, the J end by 0 bases, with 14 bases between. Individual cDNA molecules received unique molecular identifiers in the library. TCRdb ran MiXCR on the RACE reads and lists one entry per CDR3 protein. Altogether approximately 41,000 distinct CDR3 sequences are present, around 7.6% being singletons, with the ten largest covering around 1.2%. The clonotype originates from a woman in her fifties or sixties with alopecia areata. Some clones in this sample may be carry-over from other donors' samples. The V gene is TRBV7-2, the J gene TRBJ2-1; tentative D call: TRBD2 (5 bases). This specimen consisted of whole blood, obtained in connection with sensitization to the hapten diphenylcyclopropenone (DPC). The CDR3 loop is CASSPRTSISYNEQFF. In DNA, the CDR3 is TGTGCCAGCAGCCCCCGGACTTCCATCTCCTACAATGAGCAGTTCTTC.